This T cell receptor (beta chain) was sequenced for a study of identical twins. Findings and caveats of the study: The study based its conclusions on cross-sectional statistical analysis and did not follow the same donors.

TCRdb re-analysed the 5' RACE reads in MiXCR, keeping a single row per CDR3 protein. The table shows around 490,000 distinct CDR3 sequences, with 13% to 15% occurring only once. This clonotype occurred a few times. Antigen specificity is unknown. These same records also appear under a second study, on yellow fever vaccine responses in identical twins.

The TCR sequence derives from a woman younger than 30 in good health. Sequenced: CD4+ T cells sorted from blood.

For the CDR3, the DNA is TGTGCCAGCAGTGGGGACTTGTCCTACGAGCAGTACTTC. Translation gives CASSGDLSYEQYF. This rearrangement joins TRBV2 to TRBJ2-7; TRBD2 might be the D (6 bases). This CDR3 spans 13 amino acids. Germline lookup yields CDR1 SNHLY and CDR2 FYNNEI. V lost 4 bases to trimming and J lost 1 base, with 8 bases between them.